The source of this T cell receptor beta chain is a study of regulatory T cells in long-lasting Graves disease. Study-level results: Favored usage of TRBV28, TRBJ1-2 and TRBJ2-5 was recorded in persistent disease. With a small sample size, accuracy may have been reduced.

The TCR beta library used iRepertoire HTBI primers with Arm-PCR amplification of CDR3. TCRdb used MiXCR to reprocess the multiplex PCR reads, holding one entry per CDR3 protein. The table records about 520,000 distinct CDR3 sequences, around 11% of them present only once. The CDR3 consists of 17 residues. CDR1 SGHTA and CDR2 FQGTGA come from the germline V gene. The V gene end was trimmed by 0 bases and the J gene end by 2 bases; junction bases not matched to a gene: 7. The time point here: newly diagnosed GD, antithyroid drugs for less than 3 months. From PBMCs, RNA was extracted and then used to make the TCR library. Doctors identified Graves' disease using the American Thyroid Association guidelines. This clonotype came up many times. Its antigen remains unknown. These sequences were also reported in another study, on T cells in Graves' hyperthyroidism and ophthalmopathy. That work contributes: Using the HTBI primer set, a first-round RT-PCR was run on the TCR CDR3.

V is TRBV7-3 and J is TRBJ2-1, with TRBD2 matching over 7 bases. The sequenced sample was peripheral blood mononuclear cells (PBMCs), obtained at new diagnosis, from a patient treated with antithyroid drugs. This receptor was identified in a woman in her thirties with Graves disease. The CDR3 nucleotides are TGTGCCAGCAGCTTAACGTACGGCGGGAGAGCCTACAATGAGCAGTTCTTC. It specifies CASSLTYGGRAYNEQFF. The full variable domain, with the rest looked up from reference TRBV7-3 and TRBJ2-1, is GAGVSQTPSNKVTEKGKYVELRCDPISGHTALYWYRQSLGQGPEFLIYFQGTGAADDSGLPNDRFFAVRPEGSVSTLKIQRTERGDSAVYLCASSLTYGGRAYNEQFFGPGTRLTVL.